One sample yielded the 5 T cell receptor beta chains listed below, sequenced in a study of T cell responses to AZD1222 COVID-19 vaccine. The data were produced by immunoSEQ multiplex PCR, yet TCRdb's version contains in-frame clones alone and is incomplete. The sample consists of roughly 150,000 clones, less than 95% of them appearing once. The material sequenced was peripheral blood, taken on day 0 of AZD1222 vaccination. Receptors were obtained from an adult in good health.

This clone was counted only a few times. The chain links TRBV6-5 to TRBJ2-2; 8 bases are a match to TRBD2. The CDR3 length is 15 residues. Germline CDR1 reads MNHEY; CDR2 reads SVGAGI. With 6 bases clipped from V and 3 bases from J, the junction kept 6 bases outside the gene matches. The CDR3 DNA follows: TGTGCCAGCAGGCCGGGAGGGGTTGACACCGGGGAGCTGTTTTTT. Translated: CASRPGGVDTGELFF.

The J gene is TRBJ1-2, the V gene TRBV19; 7 positions agree with TRBD1. The V gene end was trimmed by 3 bases and the J gene end by 3 bases; junction bases not matched to a gene: 4. The CDR3 has 14 amino acids. Germline V lookup: CDR1 LNHDA, CDR2 SQIVND (reference sequence). The DNA for the CDR3 is TGTGCCAGTAGTATCTCAAGGGGGCACTATGGCTACACCTTC. Translated: CASSISRGHYGYTF.

The V gene is TRBV3-1 (or the pseudogene TRBV3-2), the J gene TRBJ1-4, with a possible D match to TRBD1 (5 bases). V lost 8 bases and J 4 bases, leaving 20 bases between the germline ends. The CDR3 has 16 amino acids. From germline, CDR1 is LGHDT and CDR2 YNNKEL (reference sequence). The CDR3 here is CASGTKRERGNEKLFF. CDR3 in DNA: TGTGCCAGCGGAACGAAGAGGGAAAGGGGTAATGAAAAACTGTTTTTT.

This chain links TRBV18 with TRBJ2-3; D remains unclear. Germline CDR1 KGHSH, CDR2 LQKENI. V was trimmed by 0 bases and J by 6 bases, leaving 10 bases between them. CDR3 length equals 14 residues. The CDR3 region has the DNA TGTGCCAGCTCACCACCGGGTAATGAGGATACGCAGTATTTT. Translated, it gives CASSPPGNEDTQYF.

The CDR3 loop is CASSLGRDGYTF. CDR3 coding DNA: TGTGCCAGCAGCTTAGGCAGGGATGGCTACACCTTC. The gene calls are TRBV11-2 and TRBJ1-2; tentative D call: TRBD1 (5 bases). The germline gives CDR1 SGHAT, CDR2 FQNNGV. Trimming removed 1 base from V and 6 bases from J, with 6 bases in between. This CDR3 contains 12 residues.